These T cell receptor beta chains were read from a single sample in a study of T cells after posttransplantation cyclophosphamide. Assay used: immunoSEQ multiplex PCR; TCRdb lists only in-frame clones, some missing. The table has about 53,000 clones, approximately 86% seen once. Input material: PBMCs. These receptors all stem from a man aged 30 to 39 with a blood cancer, CMV-positive, and with a related stem cell donor. CDR3s include the opening cysteine and the closing phenylalanine or tryptophan. Each record gives: CDR3 length, V gene, D gene, J gene, clone size, CDR3 DNA, CDR3 protein. D genes are given only for firm matches. Size tells how often a clone was seen (once, few, many) or the class of an expanded clone, and some rows leave it out.

16	TRBV2	.	TRBJ2-4	.	TGTGCCAGCAGTGAGGCCCTTGTTTTAGCCAAAAACATTCAGTACTTC	CASSEALVLAKNIQYF
15	TRBV6-5	TRBD2	TRBJ2-7	.	TGTGCCAGCAGATTACAAGGGACTAGCGTGGGCGAGCAGTACTTC	CASRLQGTSVGEQYF
16	TRBV19	.	TRBJ1-2	.	TGTGCCAGTAGTACACAGGGCCCATATAACCAGTATGGCTACACCTTC	CASSTQGPYNQYGYTF
18	TRBV13	.	TRBJ2-7	.	TGTGCCAGCAGCTTAGAAGGGTTGGGAGCGGATTCTACCTACGAGCAGTACTTC	CASSLEGLGADSTYEQYF
11	TRBV2	.	TRBJ2-7	few	TGTGCCAGCAGGAAAGCTTACGAGCAGTACTTC	CASRKAYEQYF
14	TRBV4-1	TRBD1	TRBJ2-7	.	TGCGCCAGCAGCGACGACAGGGGACCCTACGAGCAGTACTTC	CASSDDRGPYEQYF
17	TRBV7-8	.	TRBJ1-5	.	TGTGCCAGCAGCCCCGTACGCAGGGGTCCAAGCAATCAGCCCCAGCATTTT	CASSPVRRGPSNQPQHF
14	TRBV4-1	.	TRBJ2-5	.	TGCGCCAGCAGCGCGCGGGGACTGAAAGAGACCCAGTACTTC	CASSARGLKETQYF
15	TRBV27	TRBD2	TRBJ2-3	.	TGTGCCAGCAGTATCATAGCGGGGAGCACAGATACGCAGTATTTT	CASSIIAGSTDTQYF
16	TRBV7-9	.	TRBJ2-7	.	TGTGCCAGCAGCTACGTTCCGGGGGACGGGAATTACGAGCAGTACTTC	CASSYVPGDGNYEQYF
15	TRBV19	TRBD2	TRBJ2-3	.	TGTGCCAGTAGTATCGCGGGGGGAAATCTGGGAGCGCAGTATTTT	CASSIAGGNLGAQYF
18	TRBV27	TRBD1	TRBJ1-1	.	TGTGCCAGCAGTTCCCGGGGGACAGCCATAAGGTTATTCACTGAAGCTTTCTTT	CASSSRGTAIRLFTEAFF
13	TRBV5-4	TRBD1	TRBJ1-1	.	TGTGCCAGCAGCTCTACAGGGGAAGCTGAAGCTTTCTTT	CASSSTGEAEAFF
15	TRBV4-2	TRBD2	TRBJ2-1	.	TGTGCCAGCAGCCAAGGGGGGCGGGAGGGCGATGAGCAGTTCTTC	CASSQGGREGDEQFF
15	TRBV6-5	.	TRBJ1-2	.	TGTGCCAGCAGTCCCCCCCTGGGGCCGAACTATGGCTACACCTTC	CASSPPLGPNYGYTF
15	TRBV19	TRBD1	TRBJ1-2	once	TGTGCCAGTAGTGACCAGGGACAGGGCGACTATGGCTACACCTTC	CASSDQGQGDYGYTF
14	TRBV5-1	.	TRBJ2-7	.	TGCGCCAGCACAGGAACGGGGAATACCTACGAGCAGTACTTC	CASTGTGNTYEQYF
10	TRBV30	.	TRBJ2-5	few	TGTGCCTGGGGGAGCGGGACCCAGTACTTC	CAWGSGTQYF
13	TRBV6-4	.	TRBJ2-3	.	TGTGCCAGCAGTGACTTCACCGGAGATACGCAGTATTTT	CASSDFTGDTQYF
16	TRBV28	.	TRBJ1-4	few	TGTGCCAGCAGTTTATTCCGGACTACAACTAATGAAAAACTGTTTTTT	CASSLFRTTTNEKLFF
17	TRBV18	.	TRBJ1-1	once	TGTGCCAGCTCACCACTTGGGGGGGGTAGCGGAACGGCTGAAGCTTTCTTT	CASSPLGGGSGTAEAFF
15	TRBV30	.	TRBJ1-4	.	TGTGCCTGGAGTCGACTCACGGCAACTAATGAAAAACTGTTTTTT	CAWSRLTATNEKLFF
15	TRBV7-9	.	TRBJ1-1	.	TGTGCCAGCAGCCCAGTCTCCCGGGGTGGGACTGAAGCTTTCTTT	CASSPVSRGGTEAFF
14	TRBV19	.	TRBJ1-2	.	TGTGCCAGTAGGCCACCGGGAGTTAACTATGGCTACACCTTC	CASRPPGVNYGYTF
16	TRBV11-1	TRBD2	TRBJ2-7	.	TGTGCCAGCAGCTTAGAGGCTAGCGGGAGTCACTACGAGCAGTACTTC	CASSLEASGSHYEQYF
16	TRBV19	TRBD1	TRBJ1-5	.	TGTGCCAGTAGTATTTATGGGACAGGGTTTTATCAGCCCCAGCATTTT	CASSIYGTGFYQPQHF
15	TRBV9	TRBD2	TRBJ2-7	.	TGTGCCAGTACTCCTGGGCTAGCGGGATCCTACGAGCAGTACTTC	CASTPGLAGSYEQYF
14	TRBV7-3	.	TRBJ1-5	.	TGTGCCAGCAGCTTAAACGGGGGGAATCAGCCCCAGCATTTT	CASSLNGGNQPQHF
18	TRBV15	.	TRBJ2-7	.	TGTGCCACCAGCACGGAATGGCACTCTAGCAATCGGCTGGGGGAGCAGTACTTC	CATSTEWHSSNRLGEQYF
12	TRBV28	.	TRBJ2-3	few	TGTGCCAGCAGTCGTCTCACAGATACGCAGTATTTT	CASSRLTDTQYF
14	TRBV30	TRBD1	TRBJ1-1	.	TGTGCCACAGGGGGCTTAAGAGTGAACACTGAAGCTTTCTTT	CATGGLRVNTEAFF
20	TRBV9	TRBD1	TRBJ2-3	.	TGTGCCAGCAGCGTGGGGACAGGGGGATCAGTACCAAGAAGCACAGATACGCAGTATTTT	CASSVGTGGSVPRSTDTQYF
13	TRBV6-6	TRBD2	TRBJ2-1	.	TGTGCCAGCAGCCGAGGACTAGCCCATGAGCAGTTCTTC	CASSRGLAHEQFF
14	TRBV9	TRBD1	TRBJ1-3	.	TGTGCCAGCAGCGTGTCGGGGACAGGCAGTACCATATATTTT	CASSVSGTGSTIYF
13	TRBV27	.	TRBJ1-5	.	TGTGCCAGCAGTTTCGGGTTTGGTCAGCCCCAGCATTTT	CASSFGFGQPQHF
14	TRBV28	.	TRBJ1-5	.	TGTGCCAGCAGTTTAATAAGGGGCGGTCAGCCCCAGCATTTT	CASSLIRGGQPQHF
14	TRBV30	TRBD2	TRBJ2-7	.	TGTGCCTGGAGCACTAGCGGGACCCCCTACGAGCAGTACTTC	CAWSTSGTPYEQYF
14	TRBV6-5	TRBD2	TRBJ2-1	few	TGTGCCAGCATATACACAGCGGGAGCGAGTGAGCAGTTCTTC	CASIYTAGASEQFF
14	TRBV5-4	.	TRBJ2-3	.	TGTGCCAGCACCACGAGAACTGGCACAGATACGCAGTATTTT	CASTTRTGTDTQYF
14	TRBV29-1	TRBD2	TRBJ2-3	.	TGCAGCGTACTGACTAGCGGGAGGGGAGATACGCAGTATTTT	CSVLTSGRGDTQYF